This T cell receptor (beta chain) was sequenced for a study of shared clonotypes between healthy human individuals. On the study more broadly: Two female and a few male donors aged 18 to 49 were enrolled.

The protocol was immunoSEQ multiplex PCR, while the TCRdb copy is restricted to in-frame clones and leaves out a portion. This sample has millions of clones, with over 85% found just once. The CDR3 contains 15 residues. Germline loops: CDR1 LNHDA, CDR2 SQIVND (reference sequence). V gave up 3 bases and J gave up 5 bases, with 13 bases separating them. The origin of this receptor is a man younger than 35 in good health. Some clones in this sample may be carry-over from other donors' samples. Sequencing used naive CD4+ T cells from PBMCs. Documented subset: CD45RA+ positively selected. The J gene is TRBJ1-4, the V gene TRBV19; D unclear. The CDR3 bases are TGTGCCAGTAGTATTCGCCGGGATGTGAATGAAAAACTGTTTTTT. Amino acids: CASSIRRDVNEKLFF. Looking up the rest from reference TRBV19 and TRBJ1-4 gives the full variable domain: DGGITQSPKYLFRKEGQNVTLSCEQNLNHDAMYWYRQDPGQGLRLIYYSQIVNDFQKGDIAEGYSVSREKKESFPLTVTSAQKNPTAFYLCASSIRRDVNEKLFFGSGTQLSVL.